These 21 T cell receptor beta chains originate from one sample sequenced in a study of shared clonotypes between healthy human individuals. The assay was immunoSEQ multiplex PCR, and TCRdb's table has in-frame clones only and misses some. The sample includes approximately 500,000 clones, 79% of them seen just once. Sequencing used PBMCs. The receptors come from a woman aged 40 to 55 in good health. Some clones in this sample may be carry-over from other donors' samples.

The J gene is TRBJ2-7, the V gene TRBV2, with 11 nucleotides matching TRBD2. The J segment lost 3 bases and the V segment lost 4 bases, leaving 11 bases of the junction unmatched. Germline values: CDR1 SNHLY, CDR2 FYNNEI. The CDR3 sequence is 17 residues long. The CDR3 DNA reads as TGTGCCAGCAGTGGGCAGGGTGGGGGGACTAGCGGCTACGAGCAGTACTTC. Amino acids: CASSGQGGGTSGYEQYF.

The genes are TRBV6-6 and TRBJ2-7; D is unclear. Germline CDR1 is MNHNY and CDR2 is SVGAGI (reference sequence). With 6 bases removed from V and 0 bases from J, the gap between germline ends came to 9 bases. The CDR3 loop spans 13 amino acids. The CDR3 DNA sequence: TGTGCCAGCAGCCTCCGGACCTCCTACGAGCAGTACTTC. Translation: CASSLRTSYEQYF.

In its sample, this clone was seen once. V and J are TRBV7-9 and TRBJ1-6, with 7 bases matching TRBD1. CDR3 length: 16 residues. With V trimmed by 1 base and J by 6 bases, 6 bases remained unmatched. In germline, CDR1 is SEHNR, CDR2 FQNEAQ (reference sequence). This CDR3 is CASSLGDSLVNSPLHF. CDR3 bases: TGTGCCAGCAGCTTAGGGGACAGCCTTGTTAATTCACCCCTCCACTTT.

V gene TRBV7-3 combines with J gene TRBJ2-1; 8 nucleotides agree with TRBD2. With 3 bases clipped from V and 8 bases from J, the junction kept 3 bases outside the gene matches. Germline CDR1 SGHTA, CDR2 FQGTGA. This CDR3 has 13 residues. The CDR3 bases are TGTGCCAGCAGCTTGGGACTAGTCGATGAGCAGTTCTTC. It specifies CASSLGLVDEQFF.

This clone is deemed medium-sized (0.01 to 0.1%). At one boundary the junction diverges from the germline segment, which might be a read error. The chain is built from TRBV19 and TRBJ2-7; D tentatively fits TRBD1 or TRBD2 (5 bases each). Per the germline V gene, CDR1 is LNHDA and CDR2 is SQIVND (reference sequence). The CDR3 runs to 16 residues. The CDR3 loop reads CASSTLDGAQTYEQYF. CDR3 in DNA: TGTGCCAGCAGTACCCTAGACGGGGCACAGACCTACGAGCAGTACTTC.

The chain links TRBV27 to TRBJ2-6, with 7 positions matching TRBD1. Per the germline V gene, CDR1 is MNHEY and CDR2 is SMNVEV (reference sequence). This CDR3 has 15 amino acids. After removal of 6 bases from V and 1 base from J, the junction contained 3 bases not matched to a gene. The CDR3 DNA is TGTGCCAGCAGAAGACAGGGATCTGGGGCCAACGTCCTGACTTTC. Translation: CASRRQGSGANVLTF.

The genes are TRBV11-2 and TRBJ2-5; unclear D gene. The CDR3 is made up of 14 amino acids. V lost 2 bases, J lost 4 bases, and 11 bases lay in between. The V gene's germline CDR1 is SGHAT and CDR2 FQNNGV. The CDR3 spells CASSLFELTETQYF. The DNA for the CDR3 is TGTGCCAGCAGCTTATTTGAACTGACAGAGACCCAGTACTTC. Drawing the rest from reference TRBV11-2 and TRBJ2-5, the complete variable domain is EAGVAQSPRYKIIEKRQSVAFWCNPISGHATLYWYQQILGQGPKLLIQFQNNGVVDDSQLPKDRFSAERLKGVDSTLKIQPAKLEDSAVYLCASSLFELTETQYFGPGTRLLVL.

J is TRBJ1-3 and V is TRBV19, with a possible D match to TRBD1 (5 bases). From germline, CDR1 is LNHDA and CDR2 SQIVND (reference sequence). V lost 2 bases, J lost 4 bases, and 12 bases lay in between. This CDR3 spans 15 amino acids. The CDR3 region is CASSISGTRGNTIYF. The CDR3 nucleotides read TGTGCCAGTAGTATATCCGGGACCCGCGGAAACACCATATATTTT.

The chain combines TRBV7-9 with TRBJ2-5; no clear D gene. The CDR3 totals 15 residues. The germline V gene encodes CDR1 SEHNR and CDR2 FQNEAQ (reference sequence). The V end lost 0 bases, the J end lost 4 bases, and 12 bases lay between the germline ends. The DNA of the CDR3 is TGTGCCAGCAGCTTAGCCTTGGTGAAGCGAGAGACCCAGTACTTC. It translates to CASSLALVKRETQYF.

The rearrangement links TRBV2 to TRBJ2-7; D uncertain. The CDR3 has 12 residues. Germline V gene data show CDR1 as SNHLY and CDR2 as FYNNEI. Trimming took off 5 bases at V and 7 bases at J, with 12 bases between the two ends. The CDR3 region has the DNA TGTGCCAGCAGTCGAGGAACATTGGAGCAGTACTTC. This gives the protein CASSRGTLEQYF.

A single count supports this clone. V is TRBV6-5 and J is TRBJ1-3, with no clear D. Trimming stripped 2 bases from V and 0 bases from J, with 5 bases between. The CDR3 sequence is 14 residues long. Germline CDR1 is MNHEY and CDR2 is SVGAGI. DNA for the CDR3: TGTGCCAGCAGTTACGACGGCTCTGGAAACACCATATATTTT. Its protein is CASSYDGSGNTIYF.

This chain connects TRBV9 to TRBJ2-3; D call uncertain. The V gene lost 0 bases and the J gene lost 2 bases, with 10 bases spanning the gap. The CDR3 runs 15 residues. Per the germline V gene, CDR1 is SGDLS and CDR2 is YYNGEE. The CDR3 reads CASSVVGRATDTQYF. The CDR3, as DNA: TGTGCCAGCAGCGTAGTAGGTAGGGCCACAGATACGCAGTATTTT.

This chain joins TRBV10-2 and TRBJ2-7; 8 bases align to TRBD2. This CDR3 spans 15 amino acids. J was trimmed by 2 bases and V by 4 bases; bases with no gene match: 7. Germline V gives CDR1 WSHSY, CDR2 SAAADI. DNA for the CDR3: TGCGCCAGCAGTGCCGTCCGGGGGGGAGCCTACGAGCAGTACTTC. It specifies CASSAVRGGAYEQYF.

The count of this clone is one. Compared with germline, one end of the junction differs, possibly owing to a read error. The V and J genes are TRBV2 and TRBJ2-7, with 7 bases lining up with TRBD1. There are 16 residues in the CDR3. Per the germline V gene, CDR1 is SNHLY and CDR2 is FYNNEI. In DNA form, the CDR3 reads TGTGCCAGCAGTGAGAGGGGGCTCCCACCCTCCAACGAGCAGTACTTC. This translates into CASSERGLPPSNEQYF. The variable domain in full, completed from reference TRBV2 and TRBJ2-7, reads EPEVTQTPSHQVTQMGQEVILRCVPISNHLYFYWYRQILGQKVEFLVSFYNNEISEKSEIFDDQFSVERPDGSNFTLKIRSTKLEDSAMYFCASSERGLPPSNEQYFGPGTRLTVT.

The rearrangement joins TRBV5-5 to TRBJ2-7, with D maybe TRBD2 (6 bases). Germline V lookup: CDR1 SGHKS, CDR2 YYEKEE (reference sequence). CDR3 size: 15 residues. V was cut by 0 bases and J by 3 bases, with 13 bases left in between. The CDR3 bases are TGTGCCAGCAGCTTGGAGCCGGGGGAGTACTACGAGCAGTACTTC. This encodes CASSLEPGEYYEQYF.

The chain carries TRBV5-4 and TRBJ1-3, with unresolved D. CDR1 is SGHNT, CDR2 YYREEE, per germline (reference sequence). Trimming took off 4 bases at V and 0 bases at J, with 8 bases between the two ends. This CDR3 contains 14 residues. The CDR3 region is CASSTYDSGNTIYF. As DNA, the CDR3 is TGTGCCAGCAGCACTTACGACTCTGGAAACACCATATATTTT.

This chain links TRBV28 with TRBJ2-1; 7 nucleotides agree with TRBD1. The CDR3 length is 15 residues. CDR1 and CDR2 from the germline V gene are MDHEN and SYDVKM. The ends lost 4 bases at V and 6 bases at J; junction bases unmatched: 9. The CDR3 DNA reads TGTGCCAGCAGTTCCCCGTCGACAGGGCGCAATGAGCAGTTCTTC. This gives the protein CASSSPSTGRNEQFF. The variable domain in full, with the rest retrieved from reference TRBV28 and TRBJ2-1, is DVKVTQSSRYLVKRTGEKVFLECVQDMDHENMFWYRQDPGLGLRLIYFSYDVKMKEKGDIPEGYSVSREKKERFSLILESASTNQTSMYLCASSSPSTGRNEQFFGPGTRLTVL.

This clone occurred once. V and J are TRBV19 and TRBJ2-3, with D possibly matching TRBD2 (6 bases). The CDR3 is 17 residues long. V was pared by 5 bases and J by 0 bases, with 18 bases between. Germline lookup yields CDR1 LNHDA and CDR2 SQIVND (reference sequence). The CDR3, as DNA: TGTGCCAGTAGTGCATACCCGGGAGTTCCTAGCACAGATACGCAGTATTTT. Its translation: CASSAYPGVPSTDTQYF.

This chain joins TRBV19 and TRBJ1-2, with 9 positions matching TRBD1. Germline CDR1 reads LNHDA; CDR2 reads SQIVND (reference sequence). Trimming at V came to 2 bases and at J to 3 bases, leaving 4 bases not matched to a gene. CDR3 length: 15 amino acids. The CDR3 DNA reads TGTGCCAGTAGTATAAATACAGGGGGCTACTATGGCTACACCTTC. Residues: CASSINTGGYYGYTF.

The J gene is TRBJ1-2, the V gene TRBV13, with D perhaps TRBD1 (5 bases). The germline V and J ends were trimmed by 1 base and 4 bases, with 13 bases remaining between them. The CDR3 spans 15 residues. The V gene's germline CDR1 is PRHDT and CDR2 FYEKMQ (reference sequence). CDR3 region: CASSLATGGGYGYTF. DNA for the CDR3: TGTGCCAGCAGCTTAGCTACGGGCGGGGGCTATGGCTACACCTTC.

The chain is built from TRBV6-1 and TRBJ2-5; weak D call: TRBD1 (6 bases). From germline, CDR1 is MNHNS and CDR2 SASEGT. This CDR3 region has 14 residues. The germline V and J ends were trimmed by 8 bases and 3 bases, with 16 bases remaining between them. The CDR3 loop is CASRRGTFEETQYF. The CDR3 DNA reads as TGTGCCAGCCGCAGGGGAACTTTTGAAGAGACCCAGTACTTC.